This T cell receptor (beta chain) was identified in a study of prognosis after radiotherapy for stage I lung cancer. Using two-round multiplex PCR, the authors amplified TCR beta CDR3 from genomic DNA. Round one of PCR was performed, and it used primers specific to each TRBV and TRBJ gene. TCRdb fed the multiplex PCR reads into MiXCR, producing one record per CDR3 protein. The table includes 20,000 to 30,000 distinct CDR3 sequences, more than 35% detected once. Trimming stripped 4 bases from V and 7 bases from J, with 16 bases between. The CDR3 sequence is 14 residues long. This clonotype has ten or more counts.

This chain joins TRBV12-3 or TRBV12-4 and TRBJ2-5, with D perhaps matching TRBD2 (6 bases). The sequenced sample was PBMCs, obtained before or after stereotactic body radiation therapy (not recorded which). This TCR came from a donor aged 50 or older with non-small cell lung cancer. The CDR3 bases are TGTGCCAGCAGTTCCGGCGGGGTTCCCCGGACCCAGTACTTC. It codes for CASSSGGVPRTQYF.